This T cell receptor (beta chain) was sequenced for a study of CD8 T cells in Susac syndrome. The V gene's germline CDR1 is DFQATT and CDR2 SNEGSKA (reference sequence). V lost 5 bases and J lost 0; bases outside the gene matches: 7. The CDR3 is 15 residues long. An amount of RNA that ranged from roughly 0.45 to 1 ug was reverse transcribed with random hexamers. TCRdb re-called the immunoSEQ multiplex PCR reads through MiXCR, storing one row per CDR3 protein. The table includes approximately 200,000 distinct CDR3 sequences, about 96% detected once. Sequencing targeted TCR beta in blood CD8+ and CD4+ T cells. CD8+ and CD4+ T cells were negatively isolated; TEMRA cells were FACS-enriched.

The chain combines TRBV20-1 with TRBJ2-5, with TRBD2 matching over 9 bases. The sequenced sample was CD4+ T cells from PBMCs. This TCR was sampled from a human donor with multiple sclerosis. CDR3 in amino acids: CSASVGTSYQETQYF. DNA of the CDR3: TGCAGTGCTTCTGTCGGGACTAGCTACCAAGAGACCCAGTACTTC.